This T cell receptor beta chain was captured by sequencing in a study of blood T cell repertoires in COVID-19. Overall study context: Sample material is recorded as cDNA or gDNA derived from T cells, B-cell-depleted T cells, or PBMCs.

As processed by the authors: For nucleated cells, counts were estimated from reference gene primer amplification. TCRdb's table, derived via immunoSEQ multiplex PCR, lists solely in-frame clones and lacks some. V, J and clone size derive from that table, while D and trimming were established from the DNA sequence. The sample shows 150,000 to 200,000 clones, about 80% of them seen only once. The sample was peripheral blood. The receptor was isolated from a woman of 80 years or more with acute or convalescent COVID-19.

The CDR3 protein is CASSPTGQETQYF. CDR3 coding DNA: TGTGCCAGCAGCCCGACAGGCCAAGAGACCCAGTACTTC. The chain carries TRBV11-2 and TRBJ2-5, with D possibly TRBD1 on 6 matching bases. The CDR3 runs to 13 residues. CDR1 is SGHAT and CDR2 is FQNNGV in the germline V gene. V gave up 5 bases and J gave up 1 base, with 8 bases separating them.